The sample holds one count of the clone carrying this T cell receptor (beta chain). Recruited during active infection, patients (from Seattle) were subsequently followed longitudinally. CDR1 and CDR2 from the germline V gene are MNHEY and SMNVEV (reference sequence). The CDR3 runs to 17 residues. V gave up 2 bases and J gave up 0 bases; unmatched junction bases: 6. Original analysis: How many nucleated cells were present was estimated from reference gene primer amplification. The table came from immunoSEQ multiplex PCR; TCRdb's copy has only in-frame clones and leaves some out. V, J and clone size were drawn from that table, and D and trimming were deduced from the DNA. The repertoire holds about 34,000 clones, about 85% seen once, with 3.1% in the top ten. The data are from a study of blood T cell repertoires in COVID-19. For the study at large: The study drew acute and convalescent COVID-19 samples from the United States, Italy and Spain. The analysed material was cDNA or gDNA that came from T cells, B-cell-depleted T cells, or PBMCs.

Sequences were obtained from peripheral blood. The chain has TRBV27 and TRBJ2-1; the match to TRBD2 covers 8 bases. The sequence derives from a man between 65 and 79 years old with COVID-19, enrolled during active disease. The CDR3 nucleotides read TGTGCCAGCAGTTTACGAGCGGGGGTGAGCTCCTACAATGAGCAGTTCTTC. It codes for CASSLRAGVSSYNEQFF.